This T cell receptor beta chain was captured by sequencing in a study of cytomegalovirus exposure and HLA in healthy donors. V shed 6 bases and J 6 bases; nucleotides not matched to a gene: 8. The CDR3 loop spans 14 amino acids. Germline CDR1 reads KGHSH; CDR2 reads LQKENI. Only in-frame clones appear in the TCRdb table, and some are missing; sequencing was by immunoSEQ multiplex PCR. The sample has more than 150,000 clones; about four fifths are singletons. The sequencing sample was made of PBMCs. J is TRBJ1-1 and V is TRBV18; 9 bases match TRBD1. The receptor's source is a woman under 30 in good health and CMV-seropositive. The CDR3 DNA sequence: TGTGCCAGCTCCCTCGACAGGGGGAGCGCTGAAGCTTTCTTT. It codes for CASSLDRGSAEAFF.